Below, 5 T cell receptor beta chains from the same sample are listed, as sequenced in a study of blood T cell repertoires in COVID-19. The protocol was immunoSEQ multiplex PCR, while the TCRdb copy is restricted to in-frame clones and leaves out a portion. This table has about 280,000 clones, 85% appearing once. Specimen: PBMCs or T cells enriched from blood (not recorded which). The receptors were sampled from a woman aged 50 to 60 who had recovered from COVID-19.

V gene TRBV18 combines with J gene TRBJ2-1; TRBD2 aligns across 9 bases. V was clipped by 3 bases and J by 5 bases; unmatched bases: 5. The CDR3 runs to 15 residues. The V gene's germline CDR1 is KGHSH and CDR2 LQKENI. CDR3 DNA sequence: TGTGCCAGCTCACCGGCTAGCGGGAACCACAATGAGCAGTTCTTC. Its protein is CASSPASGNHNEQFF.

V usage is TRBV7-3 and J usage is TRBJ2-6, with D perhaps TRBD1 (6 bases). The CDR3 runs to 15 residues. Trimming left V 5 bases short and J 4 bases short, with 12 bases between. Germline V gives CDR1 SGHTA, CDR2 FQGTGA. The CDR3 DNA is TGTGCCAGCAGCCTCGGACAGTCCGGGGCCAACGTCCTGACTTTC. Its translation is CASSLGQSGANVLTF.

This chain links TRBV10-2 with TRBJ2-7; D gene unclear. The CDR3 has 12 residues. Germline CDR1 is WSHSY and CDR2 is SAAADI. V was shortened by 8 bases and J by 4 bases, with 12 bases between the two germline ends. This CDR3 is CASSSSIYEQYF. The CDR3 DNA sequence: TGCGCCAGCTCGTCGAGTATTTACGAGCAGTACTTC.

This sequence joins TRBV27 and TRBJ2-3; possible D gene TRBD2, 6 bases. There are 16 residues in the CDR3. Between the trimmed V and J ends, which lost 7 bases and 3 bases, there was a span of 20 bases. Looked up from germline, CDR1 is MNHEY and CDR2 is SMNVEV (reference sequence). The CDR3 here is CASTAYGAGGTDTQYF. The CDR3 bases are TGTGCCAGCACCGCATACGGGGCCGGAGGGACAGATACGCAGTATTTT.

This clone has only a few counts. The chain has TRBV2 and TRBJ1-3; D not certain. Between the trimmed V and J ends, which lost 5 bases and 0 bases, there was a span of 11 bases. The CDR3 is 15 residues long. Germline V gene data show CDR1 as SNHLY and CDR2 as FYNNEI. CDR3 protein: CASSPITSSGNTIYF. Written as DNA, the CDR3 is TGTGCCAGCAGTCCAATTACTAGCTCTGGAAACACCATATATTTT. The full variable domain, its missing parts supplied by reference TRBV2 and TRBJ1-3, is EPEVTQTPSHQVTQMGQEVILRCVPISNHLYFYWYRQILGQKVEFLVSFYNNEISEKSEIFDDQFSVERPDGSNFTLKIRSTKLEDSAMYFCASSPITSSGNTIYFGEGSWLTVV.